This TCR beta chain emerged from a study of blood T cell repertoires in COVID-19. Study details: Sites across the United States, Italy and Spain contributed samples from acute and convalescent COVID-19. Sample material is recorded as cDNA or gDNA derived from T cells, B-cell-depleted T cells, or PBMCs.

The authors' processing: It was from reference gene primer amplification that nucleated cell counts were estimated. Clones were read by immunoSEQ multiplex PCR, and TCRdb kept only the in-frame ones, dropping some. The DNA gave D and trimming, while V, J and clone size come from that table. The profile shows approximately 230,000 clones, around four fifths of them singletons. The V gene end was trimmed by 1 base and the J gene end by 6 bases; junction bases not matched to a gene: 2. The CDR3 contains 15 residues. Germline-derived CDR1 and CDR2 are ENHRY and SYGVKD. Material for sequencing was peripheral blood. The rearrangement links TRBV10-3 to TRBJ2-1; 11 bases agree with TRBD1. The clonotype originates from an older man with acute or convalescent COVID-19. CDR3 sequence (DNA): TGTGCCATCAGTGAGTTCGGGACAGGGGGCAATGAGCAGTTCTTC. Its protein product is CAISEFGTGGNEQFF.